Listed here is a single T cell receptor (beta chain). This entry belongs to a study of OX40 agonist ivuxolimab in advanced cancers. Method: immunoSEQ multiplex PCR; TCRdb's copy keeps in-frame clones and lacks some. The sample shows approximately 90,000 clones, 75% to 95% of them seen only once. The receptor comes from an adult with an advanced solid tumor such as melanoma, head and neck, liver or kidney cancer. The input for sequencing was CD4+ or CD8+ T cells sorted from blood, taken in a trial of the OX40 agonist ivuxolimab.

The CDR3 DNA sequence: TGTGCCAGCAGCTTAGCACAGGGGGCAGGGAATGAGCAGTTCTTC. Translated, it gives CASSLAQGAGNEQFF. The chain joins TRBV7-2 to TRBJ2-1; 9 bases line up with TRBD1. The CDR3 covers 15 residues. The V gene's germline CDR1 is SGHTA and CDR2 FQGNSA. Germline trimming cut 0 bases from V and 7 bases from J; bases unmatched to any gene: 4.